The rows below give T cell receptor beta chains drawn from one sample of a study of T cell responses to AZD1222 COVID-19 vaccine. Clones were read by immunoSEQ multiplex PCR, and TCRdb kept only the in-frame ones, dropping some. Of fewer than 150,000 clones listed, roughly 90% are singletons. The sample consisted of peripheral blood, taken 28 days after the second AZD1222 dose. The receptors come from an adult who received the AZD1222 COVID-19 vaccine. Each CDR3 is given with its conserved first and last residue. A D gene is named only where the DNA matches it firmly. The size of a clone is reported for some rows only, either as once, few or many, or as a class for expanded clones.

j_call: TRBJ2-2
v_call: TRBV7-6
d_call: TRBD2
clone_size: NA
cdr3_aa: CASSGRGTSGTGELFF
cdr3_nt: TGTGCCAGCAGCGGTAGGGGGACTAGCGGGACCGGGGAGCTGTTTTTT

j_call: TRBJ1-3
v_call: TRBV5-6
d_call: NA
clone_size: few
cdr3_aa: CASSLQRLAGNTIYF
cdr3_nt: TGTGCCAGCAGCTTGCAACGCCTCGCGGGAAACACCATATATTTT

j_call: TRBJ1-4
v_call: TRBV5-1
d_call: NA
clone_size: NA
cdr3_aa: CASKGLSNEKLFF
cdr3_nt: TGCGCCAGCAAGGGGTTGTCTAATGAAAAACTGTTTTTT

j_call: TRBJ2-2
v_call: TRBV4-1
d_call: TRBD2
clone_size: NA
cdr3_aa: CASGGLAWTGELFF
cdr3_nt: TGCGCCAGCGGAGGACTAGCGTGGACCGGGGAGCTGTTTTTT

j_call: TRBJ2-2
v_call: TRBV29-1
d_call: TRBD1
clone_size: NA
cdr3_aa: CSVDRQGTGELFF
cdr3_nt: TGCAGCGTTGATCGACAGGGCACCGGGGAGCTGTTTTTT

j_call: TRBJ1-1
v_call: TRBV6-5
d_call: TRBD1
clone_size: NA
cdr3_aa: CASSYYDRGLAFF
cdr3_nt: TGTGCCAGCAGTTACTACGACAGGGGGCTGGCTTTCTTT

j_call: TRBJ2-3
v_call: TRBV28
d_call: TRBD2
clone_size: NA
cdr3_aa: CASSFRLAGSHGGAQYF
cdr3_nt: TGTGCCAGCAGTTTTCGGCTAGCGGGGTCCCATGGAGGGGCGCAGTATTTT

j_call: TRBJ1-1
v_call: TRBV7-9
d_call: NA
clone_size: NA
cdr3_aa: CASSLDPGRTEAFF
cdr3_nt: TGTGCCAGCAGCTTAGACCCAGGGAGGACTGAAGCTTTCTTT

j_call: TRBJ2-1
v_call: TRBV6-4
d_call: NA
clone_size: NA
cdr3_aa: CASSVSLSGEQFF
cdr3_nt: TGTGCCAGCAGTGTCTCTCTTTCCGGCGAGCAGTTCTTC

j_call: TRBJ1-1
v_call: TRBV5-1
d_call: NA
clone_size: NA
cdr3_aa: CASSPGDSFTEAFF
cdr3_nt: TGCGCCAGCAGCCCGGGCGACAGTTTCACTGAAGCTTTCTTT

j_call: TRBJ2-3
v_call: TRBV28
d_call: NA
clone_size: NA
cdr3_aa: CASSVTMTVGTQYF
cdr3_nt: TGTGCCAGCAGTGTAACGATGACCGTTGGTACGCAGTATTTT

j_call: TRBJ2-2
v_call: TRBV5-1
d_call: TRBD2
clone_size: NA
cdr3_aa: CASSPRTGGANTGELFF
cdr3_nt: TGCGCCAGCAGCCCGCGAACGGGGGGTGCGAACACCGGGGAGCTGTTTTTT

j_call: TRBJ1-5
v_call: TRBV24-1
d_call: TRBD1
clone_size: NA
cdr3_aa: CATSDRADRGNQPQHF
cdr3_nt: TGTGCCACCAGTGATCGTGCGGACAGGGGCAATCAGCCCCAGCATTTT

j_call: TRBJ2-3
v_call: TRBV11-2
d_call: TRBD2
clone_size: NA
cdr3_aa: CASSFTSGRANRRLDTQYF
cdr3_nt: TGTGCCAGCAGCTTCACTAGCGGGAGGGCCAATCGCCGTCTAGATACGCAGTATTTT

j_call: TRBJ1-6
v_call: TRBV28
d_call: NA
clone_size: NA
cdr3_aa: CASTPGREYNSPLHF
cdr3_nt: TGTGCCAGCACACCAGGACGGGAATATAATTCACCCCTCCACTTT

j_call: TRBJ1-2
v_call: TRBV28
d_call: NA
clone_size: NA
cdr3_aa: CATARGPRYGYTF
cdr3_nt: TGTGCCACCGCTCGGGGGCCTCGATATGGCTACACCTTC

j_call: TRBJ2-5
v_call: TRBV4-1
d_call: NA
clone_size: NA
cdr3_aa: CASSQERAGYQETQYF
cdr3_nt: TGCGCCAGCAGCCAAGAACGTGCGGGATACCAAGAGACCCAGTACTTC

j_call: TRBJ1-1
v_call: TRBV28
d_call: NA
clone_size: NA
cdr3_aa: CASLLKGHRNTEAFF
cdr3_nt: TGTGCCAGCCTACTAAAGGGACATCGGAACACTGAAGCTTTCTTT

j_call: TRBJ2-7
v_call: TRBV6-1
d_call: TRBD1
clone_size: NA
cdr3_aa: CASSDAGGGYEQYF
cdr3_nt: TGTGCCAGCAGTGATGCAGGGGGCGGGTACGAGCAGTACTTC

j_call: TRBJ2-3
v_call: TRBV18
d_call: TRBD2
clone_size: once
cdr3_aa: CASSRNIAGGPVDTQYF
cdr3_nt: TGTGCCAGCTCACGCAATATAGCGGGGGGGCCTGTGGATACGCAGTATTTT

j_call: TRBJ2-3
v_call: TRBV5-5
d_call: TRBD1
clone_size: NA
cdr3_aa: CASRGGQGSTDTQYF
cdr3_nt: TGTGCCAGCAGGGGTGGACAGGGAAGCACAGATACGCAGTATTTT

j_call: TRBJ1-5
v_call: TRBV28
d_call: TRBD1
clone_size: NA
cdr3_aa: CASTGDRAGNQPQHF
cdr3_nt: TGTGCCAGCACCGGAGACAGGGCCGGCAATCAGCCCCAGCATTTT

j_call: TRBJ1-5
v_call: TRBV27
d_call: NA
clone_size: NA
cdr3_aa: CASSLQGLSNQPQHF
cdr3_nt: TGTGCCAGCAGTTTACAGGGGCTTAGCAATCAGCCCCAGCATTTT

j_call: TRBJ1-5
v_call: TRBV5-4
d_call: NA
clone_size: once
cdr3_aa: CASSLAGSDQPQHF
cdr3_nt: TGTGCCAGCAGCTTGGCAGGGTCTGATCAGCCCCAGCATTTT

j_call: TRBJ2-2
v_call: TRBV4-1
d_call: NA
clone_size: NA
cdr3_aa: CASSQETGTNTGELFF
cdr3_nt: TGCGCCAGCAGCCAAGAGACAGGTACTAACACCGGGGAGCTGTTTTTT

j_call: TRBJ1-1
v_call: TRBV2
d_call: NA
clone_size: NA
cdr3_aa: CASSDFRGTEAFF
cdr3_nt: TGTGCCAGCAGTGATTTTAGGGGCACTGAAGCTTTCTTT

j_call: TRBJ2-2
v_call: TRBV6-6
d_call: TRBD2
clone_size: NA
cdr3_aa: CNARGDSNTGELFF
cdr3_nt: TGTAACGCGCGGGGGGATTCGAACACCGGGGAGCTGTTTTTT

j_call: TRBJ1-1
v_call: TRBV6-5
d_call: NA
clone_size: NA
cdr3_aa: CASSRQVETEAFF
cdr3_nt: TGTGCCAGCAGTAGACAGGTAGAAACTGAAGCTTTCTTT

j_call: TRBJ2-7
v_call: TRBV11-2
d_call: TRBD2
clone_size: NA
cdr3_aa: CASSSGTSLNEQYF
cdr3_nt: TGTGCCAGCAGCTCCGGGACTAGCTTAAACGAGCAGTACTTC

j_call: TRBJ1-2
v_call: TRBV9
d_call: TRBD1
clone_size: NA
cdr3_aa: CASSGRTGVDYGYTF
cdr3_nt: TGTGCCAGCAGCGGCCGGACAGGGGTTGACTATGGCTACACCTTC

j_call: TRBJ2-3
v_call: TRBV29-1
d_call: NA
clone_size: NA
cdr3_aa: CSVDWTDTQYF
cdr3_nt: TGCAGCGTTGACTGGACAGATACGCAGTATTTT

j_call: TRBJ1-4
v_call: TRBV24-1
d_call: NA
clone_size: NA
cdr3_aa: CATSDIRGKLFF
cdr3_nt: TGTGCCACCAGTGACATCAGGGGAAAACTGTTTTTT

j_call: TRBJ1-2
v_call: TRBV6-5
d_call: TRBD1
clone_size: NA
cdr3_aa: CASSQETGAYGYTF
cdr3_nt: TGTGCCAGCAGCCAAGAGACAGGGGCCTATGGCTACACCTTC

j_call: TRBJ1-2
v_call: TRBV6-1
d_call: NA
clone_size: NA
cdr3_aa: CASSEIVGANYGYTF
cdr3_nt: TGTGCCAGCAGTGAAATCGTCGGGGCGAACTATGGCTACACCTTC

j_call: TRBJ2-3
v_call: TRBV19
d_call: NA
clone_size: once
cdr3_aa: CASSRKFSDTQYF
cdr3_nt: TGTGCCAGTAGTCGGAAGTTTTCAGATACGCAGTATTTT

j_call: TRBJ1-6
v_call: TRBV6-5
d_call: NA
clone_size: NA
cdr3_aa: CASSTGESSPLHF
cdr3_nt: TGTGCCAGCAGTACTGGGGAGAGTTCACCCCTCCACTTT

j_call: TRBJ1-1
v_call: TRBV2
d_call: NA
clone_size: NA
cdr3_aa: CASRIGEASNVEAFF
cdr3_nt: TGTGCCAGCAGAATAGGGGAGGCGAGCAACGTTGAAGCTTTCTTT

j_call: TRBJ1-5
v_call: TRBV30
d_call: NA
clone_size: NA
cdr3_aa: CAYQPGVGNQPQHF
cdr3_nt: TGTGCCTACCAACCTGGGGTCGGCAATCAGCCCCAGCATTTT

j_call: TRBJ2-5
v_call: TRBV2
d_call: TRBD2
clone_size: NA
cdr3_aa: CASSGGTSGGSQETQYF
cdr3_nt: TGTGCCAGCAGCGGCGGGACTAGCGGGGGGAGCCAAGAGACCCAGTACTTC

j_call: TRBJ1-2
v_call: TRBV2
d_call: NA
clone_size: NA
cdr3_aa: CASREQGPYGYTF
cdr3_nt: TGTGCCAGCAGGGAACAGGGTCCCTATGGCTACACCTTC

j_call: TRBJ1-1
v_call: TRBV7-3
d_call: NA
clone_size: NA
cdr3_aa: CASSPGRRNTEAFF
cdr3_nt: TGTGCCAGCAGCCCTGGACGGAGGAACACTGAAGCTTTCTTT

j_call: TRBJ1-1
v_call: TRBV27
d_call: NA
clone_size: NA
cdr3_aa: CATGGGGNTEAFF
cdr3_nt: TGTGCCACCGGGGGGGGAGGGAACACTGAAGCTTTCTTT

j_call: TRBJ2-5
v_call: TRBV5-4
d_call: TRBD2
clone_size: NA
cdr3_aa: CASSLGQRGNQETQYF
cdr3_nt: TGTGCCAGCAGCTTGGGCCAGCGGGGGAACCAAGAGACCCAGTACTTC

j_call: TRBJ2-3
v_call: TRBV5-4
d_call: TRBD1
clone_size: NA
cdr3_aa: CASSSGDRGSTDTQYF
cdr3_nt: TGTGCCAGCAGCTCGGGGGACAGGGGGAGCACAGATACGCAGTATTTT

j_call: TRBJ1-2
v_call: TRBV29-1
d_call: TRBD1
clone_size: once
cdr3_aa: CSVGNGQESGYTF
cdr3_nt: TGCAGCGTTGGGAATGGACAGGAAAGCGGCTACACCTTC